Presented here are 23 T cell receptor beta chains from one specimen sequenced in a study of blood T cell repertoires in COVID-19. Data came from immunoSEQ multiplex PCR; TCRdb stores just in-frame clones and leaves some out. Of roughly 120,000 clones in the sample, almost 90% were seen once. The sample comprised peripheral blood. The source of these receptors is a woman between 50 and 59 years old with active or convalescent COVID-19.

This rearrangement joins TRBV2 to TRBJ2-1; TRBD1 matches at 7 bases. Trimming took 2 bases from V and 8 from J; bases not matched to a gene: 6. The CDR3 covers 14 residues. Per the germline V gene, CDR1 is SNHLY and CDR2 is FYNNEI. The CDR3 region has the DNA TGTGCCAGCAGTGAAAAGGGGGCGGTTGATGAGCAGTTCTTC. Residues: CASSEKGAVDEQFF.

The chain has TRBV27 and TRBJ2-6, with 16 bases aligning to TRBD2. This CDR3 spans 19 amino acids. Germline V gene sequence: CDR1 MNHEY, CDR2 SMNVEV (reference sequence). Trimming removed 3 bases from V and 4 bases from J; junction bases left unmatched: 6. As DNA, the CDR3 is TGTGCCAGCAGTTTTTGGGGGACTAGCGGGAGGGGCGGGGCCAACGTCCTGACTTTC. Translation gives CASSFWGTSGRGGANVLTF.

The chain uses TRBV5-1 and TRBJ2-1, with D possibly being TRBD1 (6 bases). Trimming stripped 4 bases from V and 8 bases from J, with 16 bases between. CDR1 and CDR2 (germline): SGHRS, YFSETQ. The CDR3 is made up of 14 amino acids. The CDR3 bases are TGCGCCAGCAGCCCCGATGTGGGGGCGGATGAGCAGTTCTTC. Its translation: CASSPDVGADEQFF.

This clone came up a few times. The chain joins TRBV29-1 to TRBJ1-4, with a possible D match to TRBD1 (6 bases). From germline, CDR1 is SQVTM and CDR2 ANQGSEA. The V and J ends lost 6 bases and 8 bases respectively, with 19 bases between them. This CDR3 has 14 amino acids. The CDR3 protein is CSVILGLTGEKLFF. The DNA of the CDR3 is TGCAGCGTCATCCTCGGGTTAACAGGGGAAAAACTGTTTTTT.

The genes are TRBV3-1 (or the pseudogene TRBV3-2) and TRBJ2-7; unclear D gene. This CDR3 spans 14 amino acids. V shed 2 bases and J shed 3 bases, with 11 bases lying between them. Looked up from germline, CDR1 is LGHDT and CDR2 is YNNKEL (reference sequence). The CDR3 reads CASSQTWQVYEQYF. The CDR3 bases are TGTGCCAGCAGCCAAACGTGGCAGGTCTACGAGCAGTACTTC.

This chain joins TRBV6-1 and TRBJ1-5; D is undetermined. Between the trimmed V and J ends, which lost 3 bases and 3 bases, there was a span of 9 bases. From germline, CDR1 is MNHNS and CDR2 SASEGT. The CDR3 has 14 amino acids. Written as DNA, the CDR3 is TGTGCCAGCAGTGAGGAGTTTTTCAATCAGCCCCAGCATTTT. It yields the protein CASSEEFFNQPQHF.

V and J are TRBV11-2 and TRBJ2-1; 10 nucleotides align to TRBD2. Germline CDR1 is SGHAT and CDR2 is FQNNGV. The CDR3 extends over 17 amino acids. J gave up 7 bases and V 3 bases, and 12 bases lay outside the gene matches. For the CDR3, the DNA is TGTGCCAGCAGCTTTAGAGCGGGAGGGCCGCTTGGTAATGAGCAGTTCTTC. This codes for CASSFRAGGPLGNEQFF.

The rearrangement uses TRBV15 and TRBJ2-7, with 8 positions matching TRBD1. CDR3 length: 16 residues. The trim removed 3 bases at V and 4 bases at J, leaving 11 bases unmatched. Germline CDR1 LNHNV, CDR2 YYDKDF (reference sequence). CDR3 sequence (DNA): TGTGCCACCAGCAGGCGCCCCGGACAGGGTGTATACGAGCAGTACTTC. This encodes CATSRRPGQGVYEQYF.

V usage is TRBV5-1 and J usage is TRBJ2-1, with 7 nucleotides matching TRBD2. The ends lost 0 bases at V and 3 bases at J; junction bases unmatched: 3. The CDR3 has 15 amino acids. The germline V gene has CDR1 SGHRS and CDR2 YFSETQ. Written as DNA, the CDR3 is TGCGCCAGCAGCTTGGTTGCGGGAGTCTACAATGAGCAGTTCTTC. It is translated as CASSLVAGVYNEQFF.

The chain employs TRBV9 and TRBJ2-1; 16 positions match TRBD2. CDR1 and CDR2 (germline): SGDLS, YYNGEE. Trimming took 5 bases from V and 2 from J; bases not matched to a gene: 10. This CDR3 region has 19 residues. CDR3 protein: CASSDPGTSGRGPYNEQFF. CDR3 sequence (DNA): TGTGCCAGCAGTGACCCCGGGACTAGCGGGAGGGGCCCCTACAATGAGCAGTTCTTC.

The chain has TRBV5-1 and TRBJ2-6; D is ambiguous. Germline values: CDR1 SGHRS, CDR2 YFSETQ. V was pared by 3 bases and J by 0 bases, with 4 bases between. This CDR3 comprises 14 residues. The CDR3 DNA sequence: TGCGCCAGCAGCTACAGCTCTGGGGCCAACGTCCTGACTTTC. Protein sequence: CASSYSSGANVLTF.

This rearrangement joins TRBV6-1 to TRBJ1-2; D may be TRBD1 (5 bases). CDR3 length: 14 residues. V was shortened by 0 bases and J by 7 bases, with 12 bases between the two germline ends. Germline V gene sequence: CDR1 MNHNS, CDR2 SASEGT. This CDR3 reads CASSEAWGVAGYTF. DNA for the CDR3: TGTGCCAGCAGTGAAGCGTGGGGGGTTGCTGGCTACACCTTC.

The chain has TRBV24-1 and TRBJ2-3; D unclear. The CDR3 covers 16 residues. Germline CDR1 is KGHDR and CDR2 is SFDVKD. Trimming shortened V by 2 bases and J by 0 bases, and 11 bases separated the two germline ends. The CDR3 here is CATSDSQWRSTDTQYF. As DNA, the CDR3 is TGTGCCACCAGTGATTCCCAGTGGAGAAGCACAGATACGCAGTATTTT.

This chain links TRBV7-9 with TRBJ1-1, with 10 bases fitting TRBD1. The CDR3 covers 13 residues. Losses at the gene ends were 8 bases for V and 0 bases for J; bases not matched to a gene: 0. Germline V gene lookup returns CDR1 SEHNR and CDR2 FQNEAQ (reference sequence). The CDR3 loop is CASGTGVNTEAFF. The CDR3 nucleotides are TGTGCCAGCGGGACAGGGGTGAACACTGAAGCTTTCTTT.

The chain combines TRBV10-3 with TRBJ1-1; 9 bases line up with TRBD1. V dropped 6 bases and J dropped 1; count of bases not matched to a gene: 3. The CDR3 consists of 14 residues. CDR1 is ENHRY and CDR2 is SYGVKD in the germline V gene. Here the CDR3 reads CAIRDRGPNTEAFF. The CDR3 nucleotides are TGTGCCATCAGGGACAGGGGACCGAACACTGAAGCTTTCTTT.

The CDR3 here is CASSGQYNQPQHF. DNA for the CDR3: TGTGCCAGCAGTGGACAGTATAATCAGCCCCAGCATTTT. The V gene is TRBV27, the J gene TRBJ1-5; TRBD1 might be the D (6 bases). V was clipped by 5 bases and J by 4 bases, with 9 bases between them. The germline V gene has CDR1 MNHEY and CDR2 SMNVEV (reference sequence). The CDR3 runs to 13 residues.

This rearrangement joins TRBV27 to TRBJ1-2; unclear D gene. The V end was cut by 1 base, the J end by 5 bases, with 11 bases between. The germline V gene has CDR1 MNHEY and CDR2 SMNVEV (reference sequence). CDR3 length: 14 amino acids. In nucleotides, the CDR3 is TGTGCCAGCAGTTTATTTCGTGGGGAGTATGGCTACACCTTC. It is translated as CASSLFRGEYGYTF.

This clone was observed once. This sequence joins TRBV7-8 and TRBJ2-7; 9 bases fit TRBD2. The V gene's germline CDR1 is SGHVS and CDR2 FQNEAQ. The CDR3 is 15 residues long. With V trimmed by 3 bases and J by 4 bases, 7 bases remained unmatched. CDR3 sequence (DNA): TGTGCCAGCAGCTTTCCGGGACTAGCCGCGTACGAGCAGTACTTC. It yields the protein CASSFPGLAAYEQYF.

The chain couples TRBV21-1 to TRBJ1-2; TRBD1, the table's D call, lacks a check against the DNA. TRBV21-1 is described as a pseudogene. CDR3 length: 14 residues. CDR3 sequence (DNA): TGTGCCAGCGGGACAGGGGCGCGGGTCCATGGCTACACCTTC. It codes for CASGTGARVHGYTF.

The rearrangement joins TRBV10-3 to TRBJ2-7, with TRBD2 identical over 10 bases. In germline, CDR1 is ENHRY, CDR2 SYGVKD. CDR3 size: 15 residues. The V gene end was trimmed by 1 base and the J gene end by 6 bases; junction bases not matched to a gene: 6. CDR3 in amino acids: CAISELASGSGEQYF. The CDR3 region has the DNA TGTGCCATCAGTGAGTTGGCTAGCGGGAGTGGCGAGCAGTACTTC.

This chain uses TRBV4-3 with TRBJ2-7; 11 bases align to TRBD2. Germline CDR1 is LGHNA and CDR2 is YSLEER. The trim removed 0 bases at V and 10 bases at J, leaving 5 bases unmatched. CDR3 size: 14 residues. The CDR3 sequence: CASSQDPLAGVQYF. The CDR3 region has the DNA TGCGCCAGCAGCCAAGATCCACTAGCGGGAGTTCAGTACTTC.

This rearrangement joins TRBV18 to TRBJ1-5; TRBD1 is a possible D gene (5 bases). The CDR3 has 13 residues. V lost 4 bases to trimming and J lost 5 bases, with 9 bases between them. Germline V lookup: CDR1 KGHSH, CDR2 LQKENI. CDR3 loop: CASSLQQDQPQHF. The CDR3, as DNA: TGTGCCAGCTCACTTCAACAGGATCAGCCCCAGCATTTT.

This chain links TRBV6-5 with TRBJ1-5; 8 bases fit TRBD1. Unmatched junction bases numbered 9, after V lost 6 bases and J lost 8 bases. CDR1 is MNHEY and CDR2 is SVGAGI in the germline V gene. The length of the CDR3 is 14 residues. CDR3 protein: CASSDTGGWKPQHF. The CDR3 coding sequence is TGTGCCAGCAGCGACACAGGGGGTTGGAAGCCCCAGCATTTT.